The 17 T cell receptor beta chains given below trace back to one sample, sequenced in a study of CXCR3-negative and CXCR3-positive naive CD8 T cells. Study-level results: TRB CDR3s were more hydrophobic in CXCR3-positive than in CXCR3-negative naive cells.

UMI-labeled 5' RACE yielded the TRB cDNA libraries. With the 5' RACE reads reprocessed, TCRdb shows one record per CDR3 protein and no DNA. The specimen's table records tens of thousands of distinct CDR3 sequences. Their target antigens are unknown. Sequenced sample: naive CXCR3+ CD8+ T cells from blood. This sample's subset: CD45RO-CCR7+CD27+CD95- naive CD8+ T cells expressing CXCR3 (TNR3+). The origin of the receptors is a human donor in good health. Some clones in this sample may be carry-over from other donors' samples.

This chain connects TRBV27 to TRBJ2-5; TCRdb designates TRBD1, a call that cannot be tested without DNA. The germline gives CDR1 MNHEY, CDR2 SMNVEV (reference sequence). This CDR3 region has 15 residues. This CDR3 reads CASRPFGTNQKTQYF.

The V call is TRBV11-2, the J call TRBJ2-3. The germline CDR1 and CDR2 sequences are SGHAT and FQNNGV. The CDR3 is 13 residues long. CDR3 in amino acids: CASSFDPTDTQYF.

The chain is built from TRBV20-1 and TRBJ1-1; TCRdb's D call, TRBD1, is unchecked because there is no DNA. The CDR3 is made up of 17 amino acids. The germline CDR1 and CDR2 sequences are DFQATT and SNEGSKA (reference sequence). CDR3 loop: CSARPFGQFYMNTEAFF.

The chain recombines TRBV5-1 with TRBJ1-1; TCRdb calls TRBD1, which cannot be checked without DNA. CDR3 length equals 15 residues. The germline gives CDR1 SGHRS, CDR2 YFSETQ. The CDR3 sequence: CASSLGGDWTTEAFF.

This clonotype is identified as medium-sized (0.01 to 0.1%) from frequency. V is TRBV4-1 and J is TRBJ2-1; TCRdb names TRBD1, which stays unverified in the absence of DNA. Germline lookup yields CDR1 MGHRA and CDR2 YSYEKL. The CDR3 covers 15 residues. This chain's CDR3 is CASTRVEGGINEQFF.

The chain combines TRBV6-5 with TRBJ2-7; no DNA is available, so the TRBD1 call from TCRdb remains unchecked. The CDR3 is 16 amino acids. Germline values: CDR1 MNHEY, CDR2 SVGAGI. The CDR3 loop reads CASSFFTLDRGYEQYF.

This sequence joins TRBV6-5 and TRBJ1-2; TCRdb's D gene call, TRBD1, goes unchecked for lack of DNA. Per the germline V gene, CDR1 is MNHEY and CDR2 is SVGAGI. There are 14 residues in the CDR3. CDR3 in amino acids: CASSYSQGYGGYTF.

The rearrangement joins TRBV20-1 to TRBJ1-2; TCRdb lists TRBD1, though no DNA is available to test this call. This CDR3 region has 13 residues. The germline CDR1 and CDR2 sequences are DFQATT and SNEGSKA (reference sequence). CDR3: CSARDQRGPGYTF.

This rearrangement joins TRBV6-2 or TRBV6-3 to TRBJ2-1; checking the TCRdb D call of TRBD2 is not possible without DNA. Per the germline V gene, CDR1 is MNHEY and CDR2 is SVGEGT. This CDR3 is built from 15 residues. The CDR3 here is CASSEGLSSYNEQFF.

The chain links TRBV5-3 to TRBJ2-5. TRBV5-3 is known as an ORF, though its function is uncertain. The CDR3 has 12 residues. CDR3 residues: CARSLDAETQYF.

V usage is TRBV5-1 and J usage is TRBJ1-1. CDR1 is SGHRS, CDR2 YFSETQ, per germline. CDR3 size: 15 residues. The CDR3 here is CASSHHGSANTEAFF. Drawing the rest from reference TRBV5-1 and TRBJ1-1, the complete variable domain is KAGVTQTPRYLIKTRGQQVTLSCSPISGHRSVSWYQQTPGQGLQFLFEYFSETQRNKGNFPGRFSGRQFSNSRSEMNVSTLELGDSALYLCASSHHGSANTEAFFGQGTRLTVV.

This rearrangement joins TRBV6-1 to TRBJ2-1; TCRdb selects TRBD1, and the lack of DNA leaves this call unchecked. The CDR3 is 14 residues long. CDR1 is MNHNS and CDR2 is SASEGT in the germline V gene. CDR3 in amino acids: CAAGFTGQGNEQFF.

The CDR3 spells CASSLGRTGTDTQYF. The J gene is TRBJ2-3, the V gene TRBV27; as DNA is missing, the TRBD1 call by TCRdb cannot be tested. The CDR3 extends over 15 amino acids. Looked up from germline, CDR1 is MNHEY and CDR2 is SMNVEV (reference sequence).

The chain combines TRBV12-3 or TRBV12-4 with TRBJ2-7; TCRdb picks TRBD2, but there is no DNA to check that call. The CDR3 loop spans 13 amino acids. CDR3 residues: CASSPLYPREQYF.

The chain uses TRBV14 and TRBJ2-3; the D gene TCRdb calls, TRBD1, cannot be checked with no DNA. The length of the CDR3 is 18 residues. Germline values: CDR1 SGHDN, CDR2 FVKESK. This chain's CDR3 is CASSPLIRQGWNTDTQYF.

The chain is built from TRBV12-3 or TRBV12-4 and TRBJ2-7; TCRdb selects TRBD2, and the lack of DNA leaves this call unchecked. The length of the CDR3 is 15 residues. The CDR3 loop is CASSFGGGAAYEQYF.

The rearrangement uses TRBV28 and TRBJ2-1; the D call of TRBD2 rests on TCRdb alone, since no DNA is present to check it. This CDR3 has 15 amino acids. From germline, CDR1 is MDHEN and CDR2 SYDVKM. Here the CDR3 reads CASSSRLAGYNEQFF. The full variable domain, with the rest looked up from reference TRBV28 and TRBJ2-1, is DVKVTQSSRYLVKRTGEKVFLECVQDMDHENMFWYRQDPGLGLRLIYFSYDVKMKEKGDIPEGYSVSREKKERFSLILESASTNQTSMYLCASSSRLAGYNEQFFGPGTRLTVL.